This is a list of T cell receptor beta chains from one sample in a study of blood T cell repertoires in COVID-19. Libraries were prepared by immunoSEQ multiplex PCR; TCRdb keeps only in-frame clonotypes and omits some of them. This table holds tens of thousands of clones, around 90% found once. Sequenced input: peripheral blood. These receptor sequences come from a male donor with acute or convalescent COVID-19. The CDR3 runs from the conserved cysteine through the conserved F or W. D genes are given only for firm matches. Size tells how often a clone was seen (once, few, many) or the class of an expanded clone, and some rows leave it out.

J gene | V gene | clone size | D gene | CDR3 protein | CDR3 DNA
TRBJ2-1 | TRBV7-9 | . | . | CASSPGGSSYNEQFF | TGTGCCAGCAGCCCTGGGGGGAGCTCCTACAATGAGCAGTTCTTC
TRBJ1-3 | TRBV5-1 | once | . | CASSLAGGLAGNTIYF | TGCGCCAGCAGCTTGGCGGGGGGTTTGGCTGGAAACACCATATATTTT
TRBJ1-2 | TRBV7-6 | . | TRBD1 | CASSSSRGDGYTF | TGTGCCAGCAGCTCGAGCAGGGGGGATGGCTACACCTTC
TRBJ1-4 | TRBV6-5 | once | TRBD1 | CASSVPGQLNEKLFF | TGTGCCAGCAGCGTTCCGGGACAGCTGAATGAAAAACTGTTTTTT
TRBJ1-4 | TRBV28 | . | . | CASSSGGQGEEKLFF | TGTGCCAGCAGTTCGGGGGGGCAGGGTGAGGAAAAACTGTTTTTT
TRBJ1-1 | TRBV29-1 | . | . | CSASTGTHTEAFF | TGCAGCGCTTCCACAGGAACCCACACTGAAGCTTTCTTT
TRBJ1-5 | TRBV28 | . | TRBD1 | CASSWDRGSNQPQHF | TGTGCCAGCAGCTGGGACAGGGGGAGCAATCAGCCCCAGCATTTT
TRBJ2-3 | TRBV5-5 | . | TRBD1 | CASSSLQGAFSSTDTQYF | TGTGCCAGCAGTTCCCTACAGGGGGCATTTAGTAGCACAGATACGCAGTATTTT
TRBJ2-1 | TRBV5-3 | . | TRBD2 | CASTIWTSGGDPSNEQFF | TGTGCCAGTACGATATGGACTAGCGGGGGGGACCCCTCCAATGAGCAGTTCTTC
TRBJ2-2 | TRBV2 | . | . | CASSVGGTGELFF | TGTGCCAGCAGTGTGGGGGGAACGGGGGAGCTGTTTTTT
TRBJ1-4 | TRBV6-5 | . | . | CASSATGGDEKLFF | TGTGCCAGCTCGGCTACTGGGGGCGATGAAAAACTGTTTTTT
TRBJ2-5 | TRBV5-1 | . | TRBD2 | CASSFSAGDQETQYF | TGCGCCAGCAGCTTTAGCGCGGGGGACCAAGAGACCCAGTACTTC
TRBJ1-5 | TRBV19 | . | TRBD1 | CASSKRQGVGFQPQHF | TGTGCCAGTAGTAAGCGACAGGGAGTTGGTTTTCAGCCCCAGCATTTT
TRBJ2-6 | TRBV3-1/TRBV3-2 | . | . | CASSQGWGGALSGANVLTF | TGTGCCAGCAGCCAAGGGTGGGGAGGCGCACTCTCTGGGGCCAACGTCCTGACTTTC
TRBJ2-1 | TRBV5-1 | . | TRBD2 | CASSLDGAGGPDEQFF | TGCGCCAGCAGCTTGGATGGGGCGGGGGGGCCGGATGAGCAGTTCTTC
TRBJ1-4 | TRBV11-2 | . | TRBD1 | CASSLGAGGFEKLFF | TGTGCCAGCAGCTTAGGGGCAGGGGGCTTTGAAAAACTGTTTTTT
TRBJ2-2 | TRBV5-1 | . | . | CASSSYRTGELFF | TGCGCCAGCAGCTCTTACAGGACCGGGGAGCTGTTTTTT
TRBJ2-2 | TRBV4-1 | . | . | CASSRGGTGANTGELFF | TGCGCCAGCAGCCGGGGGGGGACAGGAGCGAACACCGGGGAGCTGTTTTTT
TRBJ1-4 | TRBV3-1/TRBV3-2 | few | . | CASSQEAGTNEKLFF | TGTGCCAGCAGCCAAGAAGCAGGGACTAATGAAAAACTGTTTTTT
TRBJ2-3 | TRBV3-1/TRBV3-2 | . | . | CASSQDEAATQYF | TGTGCCAGCAGCCAAGATGAGGCCGCCACGCAGTATTTT
TRBJ2-7 | TRBV19 | . | . | CASSIETGQTYEQYF | TGTGCCAGTAGTATAGAGACAGGACAGACCTACGAGCAGTACTTC
TRBJ1-3 | TRBV30 | . | . | CAWSERSSGNTIYF | TGTGCCTGGAGTGAGAGGAGCTCTGGAAACACCATATATTTT
TRBJ1-3 | TRBV3-1/TRBV3-2 | once | TRBD1 | CASSLDRAKGNTIYF | TGTGCCAGCAGCTTGGACAGGGCGAAAGGAAACACCATATATTTT